This T cell receptor (beta chain) was documented in a study of identical twins. TCRdb ran MiXCR on the 5' RACE reads and lists one entry per CDR3 protein. The sample shows some 1,600,000 distinct CDR3 sequences, about 30% of them seen only once. With 1 base removed from V and 7 bases from J, the gap between germline ends came to 17 bases. The germline gives CDR1 LGHDT, CDR2 YNNKEL (reference sequence). This CDR3 is 15 amino acids long. This sequence joins TRBV3-1 and TRBJ2-7; a possible D gene is TRBD2 (6 bases). The TCR originated in a newborn girl in good health. Sequenced sample: cord blood. The CDR3 here is CASSQASASYNEQYF. The CDR3 DNA follows: TGTGCCAGCAGCCAAGCTAGCGCCTCCTACAATGAGCAGTACTTC.